This T cell receptor (beta chain) was retrieved from a study of cytotoxic CD8 clonotypes in ibrutinib-treated CLL. Study as a whole: Patient counts were around 12 relapsed/refractory, roughly 16 treatment-naive and fewer than 18 IGHV unmutated.

This CDR3 spans 16 amino acids. The germline CDR1 and CDR2 sequences are SGHVS and FNYEAQ. With V trimmed by 1 base and J by 8 bases, 10 bases remained unmatched. Findings of the study overall: Treatment saw public clonotypes, which were uncommon, either contract or stay stable. Clonality correlated strongly with circulating CD8+ T cells and exceeded age-matched healthy donors at baseline.

Regarding this clone: Its antigen is currently unknown.

Libraries were prepared by immunoSEQ multiplex PCR; TCRdb keeps only in-frame clonotypes and omits some of them. Of about 140,000 clones listed, approximately 80% are singletons. This specimen was PBMCs, taken after 12 months of ibrutinib treatment. This chain uses TRBV7-6 with TRBJ1-4, with 7 bases fitting TRBD1. The TCR originated in a human donor with chronic lymphocytic leukemia. The CDR3 sequence is CASSLGQGELGEKLFF. The DNA for the CDR3 is TGTGCCAGCAGCTTAGGACAGGGCGAGTTGGGAGAAAAACTGTTTTTT.